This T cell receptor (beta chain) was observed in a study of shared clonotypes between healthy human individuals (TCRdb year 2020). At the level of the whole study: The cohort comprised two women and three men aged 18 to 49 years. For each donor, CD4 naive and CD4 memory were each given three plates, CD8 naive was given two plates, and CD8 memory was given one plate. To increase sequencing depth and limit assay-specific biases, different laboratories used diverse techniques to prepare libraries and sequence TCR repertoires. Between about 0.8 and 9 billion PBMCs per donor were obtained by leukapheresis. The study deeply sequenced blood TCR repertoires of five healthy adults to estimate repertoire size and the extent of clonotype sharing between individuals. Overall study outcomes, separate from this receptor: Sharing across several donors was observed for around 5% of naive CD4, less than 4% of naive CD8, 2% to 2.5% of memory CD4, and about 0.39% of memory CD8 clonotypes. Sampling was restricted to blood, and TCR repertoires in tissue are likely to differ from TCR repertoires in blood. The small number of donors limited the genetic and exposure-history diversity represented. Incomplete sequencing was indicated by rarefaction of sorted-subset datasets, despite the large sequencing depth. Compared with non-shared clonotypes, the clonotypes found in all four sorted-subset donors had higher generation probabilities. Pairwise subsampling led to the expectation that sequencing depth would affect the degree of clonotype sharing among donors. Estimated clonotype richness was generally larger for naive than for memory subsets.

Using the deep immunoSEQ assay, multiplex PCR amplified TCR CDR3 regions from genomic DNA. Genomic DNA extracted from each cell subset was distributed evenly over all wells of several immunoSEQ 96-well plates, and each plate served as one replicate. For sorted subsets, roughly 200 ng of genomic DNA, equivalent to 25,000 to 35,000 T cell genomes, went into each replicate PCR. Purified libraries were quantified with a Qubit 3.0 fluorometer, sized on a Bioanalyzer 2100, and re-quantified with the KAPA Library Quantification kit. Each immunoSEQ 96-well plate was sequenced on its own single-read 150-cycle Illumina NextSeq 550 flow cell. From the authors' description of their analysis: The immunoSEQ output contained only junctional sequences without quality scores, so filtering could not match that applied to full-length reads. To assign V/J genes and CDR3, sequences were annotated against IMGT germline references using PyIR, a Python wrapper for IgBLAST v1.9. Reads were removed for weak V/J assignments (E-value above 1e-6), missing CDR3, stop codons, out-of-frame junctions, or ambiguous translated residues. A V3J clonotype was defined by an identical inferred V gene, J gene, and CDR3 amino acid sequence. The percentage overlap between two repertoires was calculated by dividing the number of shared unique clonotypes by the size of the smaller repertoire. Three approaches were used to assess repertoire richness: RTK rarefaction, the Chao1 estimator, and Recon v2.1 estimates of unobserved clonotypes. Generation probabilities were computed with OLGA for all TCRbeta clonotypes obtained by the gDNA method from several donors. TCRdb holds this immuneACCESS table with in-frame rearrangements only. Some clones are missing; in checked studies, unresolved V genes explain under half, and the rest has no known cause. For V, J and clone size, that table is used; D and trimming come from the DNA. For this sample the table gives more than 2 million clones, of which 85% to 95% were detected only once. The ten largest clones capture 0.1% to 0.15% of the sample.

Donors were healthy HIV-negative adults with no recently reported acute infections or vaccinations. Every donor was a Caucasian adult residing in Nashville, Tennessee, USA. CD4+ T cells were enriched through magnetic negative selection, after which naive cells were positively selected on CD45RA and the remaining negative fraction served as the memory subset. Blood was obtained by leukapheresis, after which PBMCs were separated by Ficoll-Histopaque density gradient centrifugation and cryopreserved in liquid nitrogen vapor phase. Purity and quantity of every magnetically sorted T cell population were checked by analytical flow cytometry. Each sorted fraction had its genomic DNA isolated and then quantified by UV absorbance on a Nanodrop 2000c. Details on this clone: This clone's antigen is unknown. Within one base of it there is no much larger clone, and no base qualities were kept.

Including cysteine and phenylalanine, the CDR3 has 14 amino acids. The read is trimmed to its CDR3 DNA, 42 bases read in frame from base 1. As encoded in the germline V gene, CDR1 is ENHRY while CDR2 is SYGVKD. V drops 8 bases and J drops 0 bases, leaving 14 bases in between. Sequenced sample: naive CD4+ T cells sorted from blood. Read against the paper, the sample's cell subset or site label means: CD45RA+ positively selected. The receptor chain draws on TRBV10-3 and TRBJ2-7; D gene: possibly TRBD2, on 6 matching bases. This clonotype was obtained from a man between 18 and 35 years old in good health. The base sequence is TGTGCCATCGCACGTCGGGGGAGCTCCTACGAGCAGTACTTC. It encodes CAIARRGSSYEQYF.